These T cell receptor beta chains were read from a single sample in a study of cytomegalovirus exposure and HLA in healthy donors. Sequencing used immunoSEQ multiplex PCR; TCRdb keeps in-frame clones, though not all of them. The repertoire has about 160,000 clones, around four fifths of them found once; the top ten carry roughly 4.5%. The sample taken for sequencing was PBMCs. The receptors here all came from a man aged 50-59 years in good health and CMV-seropositive. CDR3s include the opening cysteine and the closing phenylalanine or tryptophan. A D gene is named only where the DNA matches it firmly. Clone sizes are given selectively: once, few, many, or a class where the clone is expanded.

j_gene	v_gene	d_gene	abundance	CDR3nt	CDR3aa
TRBJ2-7	TRBV4-3	TRBD1	-	TGCGCCAGCAGCCAAGATCAGGGGGCCCACCGATCCTACGAGCAGTACTTC	CASSQDQGAHRSYEQYF
TRBJ2-3	TRBV5-1	-	-	TGCGCCAGCAGTTTGGACGGCCGGGGTCCAGATACGCAGTATTTT	CASSLDGRGPDTQYF
TRBJ1-3	TRBV25-1	-	-	TGTGCCAGCAGTGCATCAGGGCCTTCAAACACCATATATTTT	CASSASGPSNTIYF
TRBJ2-7	TRBV11-2	TRBD1	-	TGTGCCAGCAGCCTCGACAGGGGGCACGAGCAGTACTTC	CASSLDRGHEQYF
TRBJ2-3	TRBV5-1	-	-	TGCGCCAGCAGCGCCGGAGGGGGCACAGATACGCAGTATTTT	CASSAGGGTDTQYF
TRBJ2-7	TRBV25-1	-	-	TGTGCCAGCGGCGGGACTCACGCCAACGAGCAGTACTTC	CASGGTHANEQYF
TRBJ2-7	TRBV11-2	-	-	TGTGCCAGCAGCCATGGAGCCGACAGAGCCTACGAGCAGTACTTC	CASSHGADRAYEQYF
TRBJ2-3	TRBV15	-	-	TGTGCCACCAGCAGTGGTGGCTTCCCAGATACGCAGTATTTT	CATSSGGFPDTQYF
TRBJ2-7	TRBV10-3	-	-	TGTGCCATCAGTGAGGGGCTAATGTACGAGCAGTACTTC	CAISEGLMYEQYF
TRBJ1-5	TRBV6-1	-	-	TGTGCCAGCAGTGAAGCCACGGTCCCCCTCCGGCCCCAGCATTTT	CASSEATVPLRPQHF
TRBJ2-1	TRBV9	TRBD2	-	TGTGCCAGCAGCGTAGCCTCAGCAGCGGGACTCCAAAATGAGCAGTTCTTC	CASSVASAAGLQNEQFF
TRBJ2-3	TRBV9	-	-	TGTGCCAGCAGCGTAAAGACAGGATCTAGCACAGATACGCAGTATTTT	CASSVKTGSSTDTQYF
TRBJ1-5	TRBV25-1	TRBD1	-	TGTGCCAGCAGTCCCGGGACAGGGGTTAGCAATCAGCCCCAGCATTTT	CASSPGTGVSNQPQHF
TRBJ2-7	TRBV28	TRBD2	-	TGTGCCAGCAGTTTATTTAGTCTAGCGGGGGTCTCCTACGAGCAGTACTTC	CASSLFSLAGVSYEQYF
TRBJ1-2	TRBV28	TRBD1	-	TGTGCCAGCAGAACAGGGGGGGGCGACGTTGGCTATGGCTACACCTTC	CASRTGGGDVGYGYTF
TRBJ1-1	TRBV28	-	-	TGTGCCAGCAGCCCCGGGGGGGTACCGAACACTGAAGCTTTCTTT	CASSPGGVPNTEAFF
TRBJ1-4	TRBV11-3	-	-	TGTGCCAGCTCACCGGTTCTGGTACCTAATGAAAAACTGTTTTTT	CASSPVLVPNEKLFF
TRBJ1-1	TRBV27	TRBD1	-	TGTGCCAGCAGTCCACCTAACAGGGGCACTGAAGCTTTCTTT	CASSPPNRGTEAFF
TRBJ1-2	TRBV27	-	few	TGTGCCAGCAGTTTCGGTAGACAGGCCTATGGCTACACCTTC	CASSFGRQAYGYTF
TRBJ2-5	TRBV2	TRBD1	-	TGTGCCAGCAGGGGAGGACAGGGCCCCCAAGAGACCCAGTACTTC	CASRGGQGPQETQYF
TRBJ2-3	TRBV30	TRBD2	-	TGTGCCGGACCAGGACGGGGGGGCTCCGATACGCAGTATTTT	CAGPGRGGSDTQYF
TRBJ2-7	TRBV2	TRBD1	-	TGTGCCAGCAAATTTGCCGGCTCCAGACAGGGGGCCTACGAGCAGTACTTC	CASKFAGSRQGAYEQYF
TRBJ2-5	TRBV27	-	-	TGTGCCAGCAGCCCCCTGCCTCAGTCAAAGACCCAGTACTTC	CASSPLPQSKTQYF
TRBJ2-2	TRBV5-1	TRBD2	once	TGCGCCAGCAGCCCGAGCGGGGGGGCCGACACCGGGGAGCTGTTTTTT	CASSPSGGADTGELFF
TRBJ2-5	TRBV7-9	-	-	TGTGCCAGCAGCGCCCGGCGGGTAGAGACCCAGTACTTC	CASSARRVETQYF
TRBJ2-1	TRBV7-9	TRBD2	-	TGTGCCAGCAGCTTACGCGGGACTAGCGGGATCAATGAGCAGTTCTTC	CASSLRGTSGINEQFF
TRBJ2-3	TRBV28	TRBD1	-	TGTGCCAGCAGCCGGGACAGGGGGTCCACAGATACGCAGTATTTT	CASSRDRGSTDTQYF
TRBJ1-4	TRBV7-2	-	-	TGTGCCAGCAGCTTAGCAGGGGAAGAAAAACTGTTTTTT	CASSLAGEEKLFF
TRBJ1-5	TRBV10-2	-	-	TGCGCCAGCAGGAAGGGGGAGGGTCAGCCCCAGCATTTT	CASRKGEGQPQHF
TRBJ2-2	TRBV4-3	TRBD2	-	TGCGCCAGCAGCCAAGATGTCCCGGCGGGGGCCGGGGAGCTGTTTTTT	CASSQDVPAGAGELFF
TRBJ2-7	TRBV11-2	TRBD1	-	TGTGCCAGCCGAGAAAACAGGGGGCGAGCCTACGAGCAGTACTTC	CASRENRGRAYEQYF
TRBJ2-5	TRBV5-6	-	-	-	CASSLNSFLETQYF
TRBJ2-7	TRBV5-1	TRBD1	-	TGCGCCAGCAGCCACGGCACTGAGACAGGGAAGCACGAGCAGTACTTC	CASSHGTETGKHEQYF
TRBJ2-1	TRBV18	-	-	TGTGCCAGCTCACCCCAACAGAGCTCCTACAATGAGCAGTTCTTC	CASSPQQSSYNEQFF
TRBJ2-1	TRBV27	TRBD2	-	TGTGCCAGCAGTTTAACTAGCGGGACCTACAATGAGCAGTTCTTC	CASSLTSGTYNEQFF
TRBJ1-2	TRBV19	TRBD1	once	TGTGCCAGTCGACCGACAGGGCTTCGCGGCTACACCTTC	CASRPTGLRGYTF
TRBJ1-5	TRBV28	TRBD1	-	TGTGCCAGCAGCCGCCGGGACAGGGATGATCAGCCCCAGCATTTT	CASSRRDRDDQPQHF
TRBJ1-5	TRBV5-6	-	few	TGTGCCAGCAGCTTAGGGGTCGGCAATCAGCCCCAGCATTTT	CASSLGVGNQPQHF
TRBJ2-3	TRBV7-3	TRBD2	-	TGTGCCAGCAGCTCAGGACTAGCCCAAGATACGCAGTATTTT	CASSSGLAQDTQYF
TRBJ1-1	TRBV15	-	-	TGTGCCACCAGCATAGGGGTTGGTGAAGCTTTCTTT	CATSIGVGEAFF
TRBJ1-2	TRBV10-1	TRBD1	-	TGCGCCAGCAGTGAGCCAACTACTACAGGGGGCCTCACCTTC	CASSEPTTTGGLTF